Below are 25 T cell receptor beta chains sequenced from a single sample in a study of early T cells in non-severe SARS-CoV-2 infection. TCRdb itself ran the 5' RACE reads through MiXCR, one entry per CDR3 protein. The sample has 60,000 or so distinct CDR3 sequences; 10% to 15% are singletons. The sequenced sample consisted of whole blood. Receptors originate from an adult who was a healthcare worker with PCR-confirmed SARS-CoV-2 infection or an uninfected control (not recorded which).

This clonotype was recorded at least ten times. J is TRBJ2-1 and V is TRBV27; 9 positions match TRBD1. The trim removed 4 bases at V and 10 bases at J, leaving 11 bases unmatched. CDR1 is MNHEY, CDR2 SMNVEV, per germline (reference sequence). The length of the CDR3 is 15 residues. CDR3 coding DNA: TGTGCCAGCAGTTCCGGGACAGGGTACCTAGGAGAGCAGTTCTTC. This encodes CASSSGTGYLGEQFF.

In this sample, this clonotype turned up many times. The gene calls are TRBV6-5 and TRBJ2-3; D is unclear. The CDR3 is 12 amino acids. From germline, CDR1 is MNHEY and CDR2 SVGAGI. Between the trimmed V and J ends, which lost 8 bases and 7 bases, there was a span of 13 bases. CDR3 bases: TGTGCCAGCGGGAAACTTGCGAATACGCAGTATTTT. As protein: CASGKLANTQYF.

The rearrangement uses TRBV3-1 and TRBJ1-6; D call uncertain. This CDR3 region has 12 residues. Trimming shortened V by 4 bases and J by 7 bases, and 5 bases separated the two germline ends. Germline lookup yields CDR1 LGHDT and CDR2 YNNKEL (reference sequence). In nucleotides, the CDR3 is TGTGCCAGCAGCCTAAACAATTCACCCCTCCACTTT. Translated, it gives CASSLNNSPLHF.

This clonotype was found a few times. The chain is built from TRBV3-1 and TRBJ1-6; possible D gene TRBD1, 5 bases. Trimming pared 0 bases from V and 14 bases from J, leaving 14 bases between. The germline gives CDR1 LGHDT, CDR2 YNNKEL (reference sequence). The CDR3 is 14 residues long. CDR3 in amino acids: CASSQDRGHITLHF. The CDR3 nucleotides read TGTGCCAGCAGCCAAGATCGGGGCCACATCACCCTCCACTTT.

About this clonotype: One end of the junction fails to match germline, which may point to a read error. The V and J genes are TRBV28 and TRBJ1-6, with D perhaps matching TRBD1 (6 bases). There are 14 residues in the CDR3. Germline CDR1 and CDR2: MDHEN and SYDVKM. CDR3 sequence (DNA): TGTGCCAGCAGTGCGCCCCTTCCGGGGGCGAGGATCGGCTTT. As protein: CASSAPLPGARIGF.

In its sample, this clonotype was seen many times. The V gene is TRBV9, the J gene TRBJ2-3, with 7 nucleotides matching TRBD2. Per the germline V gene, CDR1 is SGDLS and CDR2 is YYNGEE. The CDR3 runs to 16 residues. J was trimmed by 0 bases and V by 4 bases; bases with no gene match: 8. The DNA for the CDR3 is TGTGCCAGCAGCAAGGGGACTACTCCTAGCACAGATACGCAGTATTTT. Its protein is CASSKGTTPSTDTQYF.

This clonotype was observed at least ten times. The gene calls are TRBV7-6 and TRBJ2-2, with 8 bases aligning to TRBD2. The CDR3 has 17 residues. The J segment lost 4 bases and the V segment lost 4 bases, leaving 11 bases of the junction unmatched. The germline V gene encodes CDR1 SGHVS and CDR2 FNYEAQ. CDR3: CASSSIPSGSGTGELFF. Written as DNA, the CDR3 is TGTGCCAGCAGCTCGATTCCAAGCGGGAGCGGCACCGGGGAGCTGTTTTTT.

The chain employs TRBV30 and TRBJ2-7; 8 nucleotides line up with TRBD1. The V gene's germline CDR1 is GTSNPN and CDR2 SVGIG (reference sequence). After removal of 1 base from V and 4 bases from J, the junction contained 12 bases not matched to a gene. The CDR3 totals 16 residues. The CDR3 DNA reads TGTGCCTGGAGTGCCCGTCCGGGACAGGTGAGGTACGAGCAGTACTTC. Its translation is CAWSARPGQVRYEQYF.

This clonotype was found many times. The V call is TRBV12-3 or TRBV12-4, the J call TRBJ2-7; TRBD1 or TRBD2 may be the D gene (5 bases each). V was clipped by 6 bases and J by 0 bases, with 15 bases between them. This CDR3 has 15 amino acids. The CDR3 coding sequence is TGTGCCAGCAGCGCCGAGGCAGGGAGCTCCTACGAGCAGTACTTC. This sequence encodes CASSAEAGSSYEQYF.

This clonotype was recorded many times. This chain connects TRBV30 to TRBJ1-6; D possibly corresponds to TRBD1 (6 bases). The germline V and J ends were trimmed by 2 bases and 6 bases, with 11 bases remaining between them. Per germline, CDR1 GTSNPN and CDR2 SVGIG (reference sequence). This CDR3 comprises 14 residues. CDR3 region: CAWSTTGSNSPLHF. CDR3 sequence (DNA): TGTGCCTGGAGTACTACAGGGAGTAATTCACCCCTCCACTTT.

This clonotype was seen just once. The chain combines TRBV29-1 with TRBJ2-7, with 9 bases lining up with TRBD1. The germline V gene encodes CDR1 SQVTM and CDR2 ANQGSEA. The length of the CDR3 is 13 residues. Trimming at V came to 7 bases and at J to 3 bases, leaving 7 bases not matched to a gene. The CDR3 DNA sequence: TGCAGCGCCCGGGGGACAGGGAACTACGAGCAGTACTTC. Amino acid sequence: CSARGTGNYEQYF.

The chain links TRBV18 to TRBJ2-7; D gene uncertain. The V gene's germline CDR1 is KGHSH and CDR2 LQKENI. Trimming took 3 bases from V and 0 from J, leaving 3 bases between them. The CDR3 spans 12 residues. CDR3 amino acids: CASSPTSYEQYF. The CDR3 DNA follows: TGTGCCAGCTCACCCACCTCCTACGAGCAGTACTTC.

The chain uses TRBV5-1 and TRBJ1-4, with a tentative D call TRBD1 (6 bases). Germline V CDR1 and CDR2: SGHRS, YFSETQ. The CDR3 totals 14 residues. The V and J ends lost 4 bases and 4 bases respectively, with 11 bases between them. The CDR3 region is CASSRDTDNEKLFF. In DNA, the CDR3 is TGCGCCAGCAGCCGGGACACCGATAATGAAAAACTGTTTTTT. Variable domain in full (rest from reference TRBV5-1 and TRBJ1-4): KAGVTQTPRYLIKTRGQQVTLSCSPISGHRSVSWYQQTPGQGLQFLFEYFSETQRNKGNFPGRFSGRQFSNSRSEMNVSTLELGDSALYLCASSRDTDNEKLFFGSGTQLSVL.

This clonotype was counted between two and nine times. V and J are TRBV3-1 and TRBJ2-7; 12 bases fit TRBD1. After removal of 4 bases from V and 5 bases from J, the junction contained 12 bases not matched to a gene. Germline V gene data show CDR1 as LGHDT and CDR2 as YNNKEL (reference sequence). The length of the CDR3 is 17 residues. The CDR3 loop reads CASSPFPGQGARNEQYF. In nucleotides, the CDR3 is TGTGCCAGCAGCCCCTTTCCGGGACAGGGGGCTAGGAACGAGCAGTACTTC.

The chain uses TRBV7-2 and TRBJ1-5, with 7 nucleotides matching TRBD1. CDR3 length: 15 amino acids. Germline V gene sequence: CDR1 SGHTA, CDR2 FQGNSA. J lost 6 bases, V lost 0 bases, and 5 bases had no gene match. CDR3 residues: CASSLAHRGSQPQHF. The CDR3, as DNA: TGTGCCAGCAGCTTAGCGCACAGGGGAAGTCAGCCCCAGCATTTT.

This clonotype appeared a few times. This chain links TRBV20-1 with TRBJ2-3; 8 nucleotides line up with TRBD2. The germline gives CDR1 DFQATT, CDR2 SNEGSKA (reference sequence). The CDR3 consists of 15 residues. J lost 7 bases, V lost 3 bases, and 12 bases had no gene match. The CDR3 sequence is CSARHAGGTLNTQYF. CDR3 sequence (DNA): TGCAGTGCTAGGCATGCGGGGGGCACTTTGAATACGCAGTATTTT.

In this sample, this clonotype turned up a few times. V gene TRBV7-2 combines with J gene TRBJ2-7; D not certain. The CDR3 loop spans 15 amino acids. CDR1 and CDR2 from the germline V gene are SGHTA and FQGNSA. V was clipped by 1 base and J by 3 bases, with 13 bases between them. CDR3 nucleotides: TGTGCCAGCAGCTTAGGCCCAGGCCAACTCTACGAGCAGTACTTC. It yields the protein CASSLGPGQLYEQYF.

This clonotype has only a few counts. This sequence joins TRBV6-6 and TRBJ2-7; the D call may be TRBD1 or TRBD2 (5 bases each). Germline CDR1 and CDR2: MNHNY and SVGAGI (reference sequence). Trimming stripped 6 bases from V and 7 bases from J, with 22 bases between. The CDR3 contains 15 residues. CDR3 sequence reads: CASRLTGAGSGEQYF. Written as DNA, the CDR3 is TGTGCCAGCAGACTTACGGGTGCAGGGTCGGGGGAGCAGTACTTC.

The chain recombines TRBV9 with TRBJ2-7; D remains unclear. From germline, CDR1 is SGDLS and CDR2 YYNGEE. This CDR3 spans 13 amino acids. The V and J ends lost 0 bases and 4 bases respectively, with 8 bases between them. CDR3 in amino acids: CASSVASSYEQYF. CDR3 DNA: TGTGCCAGCAGCGTAGCTTCGAGTTACGAGCAGTACTTC.

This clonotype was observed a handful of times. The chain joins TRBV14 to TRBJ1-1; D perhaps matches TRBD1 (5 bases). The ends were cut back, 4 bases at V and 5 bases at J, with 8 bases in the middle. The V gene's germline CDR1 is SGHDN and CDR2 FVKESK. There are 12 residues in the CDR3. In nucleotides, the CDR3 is TGTGCCAGCAGCCGCCCAGGGACTGAAGCTTTCTTT. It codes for CASSRPGTEAFF.

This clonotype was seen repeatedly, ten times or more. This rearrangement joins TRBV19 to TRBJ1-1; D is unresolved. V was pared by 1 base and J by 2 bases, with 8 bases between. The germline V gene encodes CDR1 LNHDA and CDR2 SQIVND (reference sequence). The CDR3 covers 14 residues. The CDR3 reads CASSIGSGNTEAFF. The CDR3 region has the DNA TGTGCCAGTAGTATAGGGAGCGGAAACACTGAAGCTTTCTTT.

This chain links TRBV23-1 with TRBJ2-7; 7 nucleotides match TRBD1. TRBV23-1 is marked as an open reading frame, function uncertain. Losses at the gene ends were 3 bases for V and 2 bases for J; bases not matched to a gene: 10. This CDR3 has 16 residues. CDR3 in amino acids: CASSHPPGDRAYEQYF. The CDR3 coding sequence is TGCGCCAGCAGTCACCCCCCAGGGGACAGAGCCTACGAGCAGTACTTC.

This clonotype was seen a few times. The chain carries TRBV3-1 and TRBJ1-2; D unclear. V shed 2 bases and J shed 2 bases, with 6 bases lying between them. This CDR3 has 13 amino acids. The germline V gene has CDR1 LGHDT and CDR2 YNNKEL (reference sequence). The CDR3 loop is CASSQSGNYGYTF. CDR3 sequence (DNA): TGTGCCAGCAGCCAATCTGGCAACTATGGCTACACCTTC.

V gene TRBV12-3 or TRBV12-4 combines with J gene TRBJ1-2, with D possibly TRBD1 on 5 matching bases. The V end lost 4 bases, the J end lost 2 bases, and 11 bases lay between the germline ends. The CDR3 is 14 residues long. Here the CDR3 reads CASSSGTDNYGYTF. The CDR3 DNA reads TGTGCCAGCAGTTCGGGGACGGACAACTATGGCTACACCTTC.

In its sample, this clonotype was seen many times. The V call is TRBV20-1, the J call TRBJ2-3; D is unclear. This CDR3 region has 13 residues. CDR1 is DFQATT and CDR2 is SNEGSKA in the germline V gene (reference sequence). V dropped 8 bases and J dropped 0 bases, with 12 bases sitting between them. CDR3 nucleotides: TGCAGTACGGACCCATCTAGCACAGATACGCAGTATTTT. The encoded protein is CSTDPSSTDTQYF.